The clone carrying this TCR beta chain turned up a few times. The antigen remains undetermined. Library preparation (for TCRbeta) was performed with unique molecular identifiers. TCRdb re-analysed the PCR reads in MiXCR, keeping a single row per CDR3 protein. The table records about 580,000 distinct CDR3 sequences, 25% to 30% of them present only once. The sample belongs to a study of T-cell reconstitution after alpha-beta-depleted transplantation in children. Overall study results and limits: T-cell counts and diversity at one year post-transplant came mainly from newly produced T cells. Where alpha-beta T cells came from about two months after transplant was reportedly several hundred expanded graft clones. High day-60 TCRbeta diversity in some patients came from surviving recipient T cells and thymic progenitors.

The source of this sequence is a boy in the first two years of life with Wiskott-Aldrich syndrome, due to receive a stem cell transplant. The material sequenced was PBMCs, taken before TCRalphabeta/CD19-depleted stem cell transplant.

DNA of the CDR3: TGTGCCAGCAGTTTAGTAGGGTTGCACGAGCAGTACTTC. Residues: CASSLVGLHEQYF. The chain recombines TRBV28 with TRBJ2-7; D is undetermined. Germline V gene sequence: CDR1 MDHEN, CDR2 SYDVKM. This CDR3 comprises 13 residues. The V and J ends lost 2 bases and 5 bases respectively, with 10 bases between them.